The text below deals with one T cell receptor beta chain. As originally analysed: Reference gene primers were amplified, and this amplification served to estimate nucleated cell counts. The table came from immunoSEQ multiplex PCR; TCRdb's copy has only in-frame clones and leaves some out. V and J calls and clone size are those listed in that table; D and trimming were worked out from the DNA. The sample has roughly 150,000 clones; approximately 87% are singletons. This entry comes from a study of blood T cell repertoires in COVID-19. Overall study context: Sites in the United States, Italy and Spain provided acute and convalescent COVID-19 samples. Sample material is recorded as cDNA or gDNA derived from T cells, B-cell-depleted T cells, or PBMCs.

The CDR3 has 18 residues. Between the trimmed V and J ends, which lost 5 bases and 1 base, there was a span of 22 bases. Germline V gives CDR1 MNHEY, CDR2 SMNVEV (reference sequence). The chain joins TRBV27 to TRBJ2-3; a weak D match, TRBD2 (5 bases). The source is a human donor in a cohort sampled during active COVID-19. Material: peripheral blood. CDR3 bases: TGTGCCAGCAGTCCCCCCCGGACGGACTTCCTACGCACAGATACGCAGTATTTT. As protein: CASSPPRTDFLRTDTQYF.